A selection of T cell receptor beta chains follows, all from one sample in a study of patients and donors after allogeneic stem cell transplantation. TCRdb itself ran the RT-PCR reads through MiXCR, one entry per CDR3 protein. The top ten clones hold roughly 25% of a sample with roughly 150,000 distinct CDR3 sequences, about a quarter of them seen once. The source material was blood, either unsorted or a sorted T cell fraction (not recorded which). Receptor source: a human donor who was either an allogeneic HSCT recipient or a stem cell or donor lymphocyte infusion donor (not recorded which). It is not recorded whose cells these are; they may come from a transplant donor. Both conserved end residues are part of each CDR3. The D gene is left open where the match is weak. The size entry is marked missing in some rows and otherwise reads once, few, many or a size class.

TRBV7-9	few	.	TRBJ1-5	CASSSGTYNQPQHF	TGTGCCAGCAGCTCCGGGACATATAATCAGCCCCAGCATTTT
TRBV5-8	few	.	TRBJ2-6	CASSLFPGAGANVLTF	TGTGCCAGCAGCTTATTCCCAGGGGCTGGGGCCAACGTCCTGACTTTC
TRBV11-2	.	.	TRBJ1-1	CASSSGLPGDTEAFF	TGTGCCAGCAGCAGCGGGTTGCCTGGGGACACTGAAGCTTTCTTT
TRBV5-6	few	.	TRBJ2-5	CASSWNQETQYF	TGTGCCAGCAGCTGGAACCAAGAGACCCAGTACTTC
TRBV12-3/TRBV12-4	few	TRBD1	TRBJ2-3	CASSLDTGEWGTQYF	TGTGCCAGCAGTTTAGACACAGGGGAATGGGGTACGCAGTATTTT
TRBV9	few	TRBD1	TRBJ1-2	CASSASATGDHSYGYTF	TGTGCCAGCAGCGCCTCCGCTACAGGGGATCACAGCTATGGCTACACCTTC
TRBV20-1	few	TRBD1	TRBJ1-1	CSARGTGGNTEAFF	TGCAGTGCTAGAGGGACAGGGGGGAACACTGAAGCTTTCTTT
TRBV20-1	.	TRBD2	TRBJ2-7	CSASGAGGKAGSYEQYF	TGCAGTGCTAGTGGAGCGGGAGGAAAAGCGGGATCCTACGAGCAGTACTTC
TRBV6-5	.	.	TRBJ1-5	CASSSFLGSNQPQHF	TGTGCCAGCAGCTCTTTCCTCGGGAGCAATCAGCCCCAGCATTTT
TRBV10-3	few	.	TRBJ1-5	CAIGAEGQPQHF	TGTGCCATCGGGGCCGAAGGGCAGCCCCAGCATTTT
TRBV5-1	few	.	TRBJ1-4	CASSGNSATNEKLFF	TGCGCCAGCAGCGGTAACAGTGCAACTAATGAAAAACTGTTTTTT
TRBV5-1	.	TRBD1	TRBJ2-4	CASSLARDSRGIQYF	TGCGCCAGCAGCTTGGCAAGGGACAGTCGGGGCATTCAGTACTTC
TRBV6-1	.	.	TRBJ1-2	CASKLGANYGYTF	TGTGCCAGCAAACTGGGAGCTAACTATGGCTACACCTTC
TRBV5-1	few	.	TRBJ2-3	CASSLEGRDTQYF	TGCGCCAGCAGCTTGGAAGGGAGGGATACGCAGTATTTT
TRBV6-5	few	.	TRBJ2-2	CASSRGSSHTGELFF	TGTGCCAGCAGTCGGGGGAGTAGCCACACCGGGGAGCTGTTTTTT
TRBV5-1	.	.	TRBJ1-2	CASSSRVASNYGYTF	TGCGCCAGCAGCTCGCGTGTAGCCTCTAACTATGGCTACACCTTC
TRBV29-1	.	.	TRBJ1-1	CSVDQGTYTEAFF	TGCAGCGTTGACCAGGGTACGTACACTGAAGCTTTCTTT
TRBV6-4	few	.	TRBJ1-1	CASSDRITPRNTEAFF	TGTGCCAGCAGTGACCGAATTACGCCTAGAAACACTGAAGCTTTCTTT
TRBV7-3	few	.	TRBJ1-5	CASSAPETPPTNQPQHF	TGTGCCAGCAGCGCCCCCGAGACACCCCCCACAAATCAGCCCCAGCATTTT
TRBV6-6	once	TRBD2	TRBJ2-7	CASSYGLGTSGRDEQYF	TGTGCCAGCAGTTACGGGCTAGGGACTAGCGGGAGAGACGAGCAGTACTTC
TRBV29-1	.	.	TRBJ2-5	CSVVPAQETQYF	TGCAGCGTTGTCCCCGCCCAAGAGACCCAGTACTTC
TRBV7-2	.	.	TRBJ1-1	CASTPWTGNTEAFF	TGTGCCAGCACCCCCTGGACGGGAAACACTGAAGCTTTCTTT
TRBV12-3/TRBV12-4	.	TRBD2	TRBJ2-3	CASSRRTSGTDTQYF	TGTGCCAGCAGTCGCCGGACTAGCGGGACAGATACGCAGTATTTT
TRBV5-8	.	TRBD2	TRBJ2-7	CASSHLAGGGGEQYF	TGTGCCAGCAGCCATTTAGCGGGAGGAGGGGGCGAGCAGTACTTC
TRBV7-6	.	.	TRBJ2-7	CASSLGTSHEQYF	TGTGCCAGCAGCTTAGGCACCTCCCACGAGCAGTACTTC
TRBV30	few	.	TRBJ1-6	CAWSVRSPLHF	TGTGCCTGGAGTGTGCGTTCACCCCTCCACTTT
TRBV5-5	.	.	TRBJ2-3	CASSARRVDTQYF	TGTGCCAGCAGCGCGCGGAGGGTTGATACGCAGTATTTT
TRBV25-1	.	TRBD1	TRBJ1-2	CASSDRGYGYTF	TGTGCCAGCAGTGACAGGGGGTATGGCTACACCTTC
TRBV11-2	.	.	TRBJ1-5	CASTPGPNQPQHF	TGTGCCAGCACCCCAGGGCCAAATCAGCCCCAGCATTTT
TRBV28	few	TRBD2	TRBJ2-1	CASSLVLASGRRPSNEQFF	TGTGCCAGCAGTTTAGTGTTGGCTAGCGGGAGGAGACCGTCCAATGAGCAGTTCTTC
TRBV6-5	.	.	TRBJ1-1	CASSYREWGLNTEAFF	TGTGCCAGCAGTTACAGGGAGTGGGGTCTAAACACTGAAGCTTTCTTT
TRBV21-1	few	.	TRBJ1-5	CASSPGGKGPHNQPQHF	TGTGCCAGCAGCCCCGGAGGCAAGGGACCGCACAATCAGCCCCAGCATTTT
TRBV11-2	.	TRBD1	TRBJ2-1	CASSSWTGRPYNEQFF	TGTGCCAGCAGCAGCTGGACAGGGCGTCCCTACAATGAGCAGTTCTTC
TRBV27	.	TRBD2	TRBJ2-7	CASSSRTSRPVSEQYF	TGTGCCAGCAGTTCCAGGACTAGCCGCCCAGTCAGCGAGCAGTACTTC
TRBV29-1	.	.	TRBJ2-7	CSVARGLSYEQYF	TGCAGCGTTGCTCGGGGCCTCTCCTACGAGCAGTACTTC
TRBV20-1	many	TRBD1	TRBJ1-5	CSARRGQGAFYSNQPQHF	TGCAGTGCTAGACGCGGACAGGGGGCATTTTATAGCAATCAGCCCCAGCATTTT
TRBV19	.	.	TRBJ1-2	CASSTVEPAVYGYTF	TGTGCCAGTAGTACTGTCGAGCCGGCGGTGTATGGCTACACCTTC
TRBV5-6	.	.	TRBJ1-3	CASSPKAGNTIYF	TGTGCCAGCAGCCCGAAGGCTGGAAACACCATATATTTT
TRBV4-2	few	TRBD1	TRBJ2-7	CASSQTGTGVPEQYF	TGTGCCAGCAGCCAAACCGGGACAGGGGTTCCCGAGCAGTACTTC
TRBV3-1	.	.	TRBJ2-5	CASSPPRAEETQYF	TGTGCCAGCAGCCCCCCGCGGGCTGAGGAGACCCAGTACTTC
TRBV20-1	few	TRBD1	TRBJ1-4	CSARDSWNEKLFF	TGCAGTGCCAGGGACAGCTGGAATGAAAAACTGTTTTTT
TRBV14	.	TRBD2	TRBJ2-5	CASSPGLASKTQYF	TGTGCCAGCAGCCCGGGACTAGCGTCAAAGACCCAGTACTTC
TRBV5-8	many	.	TRBJ1-4	CASSENGEKLFF	TGTGCCAGCAGCGAGAATGGTGAAAAACTGTTTTTT
TRBV6-5	once	.	TRBJ2-2	CASTPGWGAGELFF	TGTGCCAGCACCCCCGGGTGGGGGGCCGGGGAGCTGTTTTTT
TRBV7-2	few	.	TRBJ1-5	CASSLYSQGHGQPQHF	TGTGCCAGCAGCTTATATAGCCAGGGGCACGGGCAGCCCCAGCATTTT
TRBV6-5	.	TRBD1	TRBJ2-4	CASSGQGDIQYF	TGTGCCAGCAGCGGACAGGGAGACATTCAGTACTTC
TRBV6-6	.	.	TRBJ1-4	CASSYLGVNEKLFF	TGTGCCAGCAGTTACTTAGGAGTTAATGAAAAACTGTTTTTT
TRBV12-3/TRBV12-4	few	TRBD2	TRBJ2-1	CASRERGGNEQFF	TGTGCCAGCAGGGAGCGGGGGGGCAATGAGCAGTTCTTC
TRBV4-1	once	.	TRBJ2-1	CASSQGRSSYNEQFF	TGCGCCAGCAGCCAAGGCCGGAGCTCCTACAATGAGCAGTTCTTC
TRBV5-1	.	.	TRBJ1-2	CASSLETGRYGYTF	TGCGCCAGCAGCTTGGAAACGGGCCGCTATGGCTACACCTTC
TRBV27	few	.	TRBJ1-2	CASSLLWQGRINGYTF	TGTGCCAGCAGTTTATTATGGCAGGGGCGAATCAATGGCTACACCTTC
TRBV20-1	.	TRBD2	TRBJ2-1	CSAYGLVNEQFF	TGCAGTGCTTACGGACTAGTCAATGAGCAGTTCTTC
TRBV4-2	few	TRBD1	TRBJ1-4	CASSQELKTGSNEKLFF	TGTGCCAGCAGCCAAGAACTCAAGACAGGGTCTAATGAAAAACTGTTTTTT
TRBV30	.	.	TRBJ2-7	CAWSVAGTREQYF	TGTGCCTGGAGTGTAGCCGGAACAAGAGAGCAGTACTTC
TRBV24-1	few	TRBD1	TRBJ1-1	CATTYARQGWFAFF	TGTGCCACTACCTACGCTAGACAGGGGTGGTTCGCTTTCTTT